These 24 T cell receptor beta chains originate from one sample sequenced in a study of cytomegalovirus exposure and HLA in healthy donors. Amplification used 60 Vbeta primers and 13 Jbeta primers. The method was immunoSEQ multiplex PCR; TCRdb's version includes in-frame clones alone and lacks a portion of them. The top ten clones hold around 0.1% of a sample with 200,000 or so clones, 82% of them seen once. Sample: PBMCs. The receptors shown here come from a boy aged 2 to 10 in good health and CMV-seronegative.

The genes are TRBV7-2 and TRBJ1-6; D may be TRBD1 (5 bases). The CDR3 runs 16 residues. The V gene's germline CDR1 is SGHTA and CDR2 FQGNSA. Trimming took off 5 bases at V and 6 bases at J, with 17 bases between the two ends. The CDR3 DNA reads TGTGCCAGCAGCACCAGGAGTCCGGGGGGTAATTCACCCCTCCACTTT. The encoded protein is CASSTRSPGGNSPLHF.

This clone was picked up one time. The chain combines TRBV6-5 with TRBJ2-7; D possibly corresponds to TRBD2 (6 bases). Germline loops: CDR1 MNHEY, CDR2 SVGAGI. V was cut by 2 bases and J by 2 bases, with 16 bases left in between. The CDR3 loop spans 16 amino acids. As DNA, the CDR3 is TGTGCCAGCAGTTACGGTTGGGAGGTCGTGGCCTACGAGCAGTACTTC. Translated, it gives CASSYGWEVVAYEQYF.

This clone was seen once. The rearrangement links TRBV5-6 to TRBJ1-2; 9 nucleotides line up with TRBD1. In germline, CDR1 is SGHDT, CDR2 YYEEEE. With 5 bases clipped from V and 8 bases from J, the junction kept 7 bases outside the gene matches. The CDR3 has 13 amino acids. The CDR3 spells CASSQGQGRGYTF. CDR3 sequence (DNA): TGTGCCAGCAGTCAAGGACAGGGGCGAGGCTACACCTTC. The entire variable domain, with the rest obtained from reference TRBV5-6 and TRBJ1-2, is as follows: DAGVTQSPTHLIKTRGQQVTLRCSPKSGHDTVSWYQQALGQGPQFIFQYYEEEERQRGNFPDRFSGHQFPNYSSELNVNALLLGDSALYLCASSQGQGRGYTFGSGTRLTVV.

This chain links TRBV5-4 with TRBJ2-7, with 10 bases that match TRBD1. The CDR3 is 16 residues long. Trimming took 4 bases from V and 2 from J; bases not matched to a gene: 9. Germline values: CDR1 SGHNT, CDR2 YYREEE (reference sequence). The DNA of the CDR3 is TGTGCCAGCAGCCGCACCGGGACAGGGGAACCCTACGAGCAGTACTTC. Protein: CASSRTGTGEPYEQYF. The full variable domain, in which reference TRBV5-4 and TRBJ2-7 provide the parts outside the CDR3, is ETGVTQSPTHLIKTRGQQVTLRCSSQSGHNTVSWYQQALGQGPQFIFQYYREEENGRGNFPPRFSGLQFPNYSSELNVNALELDDSALYLCASSRTGTGEPYEQYFGPGTRLTVT.

The rearrangement links TRBV7-6 to TRBJ1-1; TRBD1 is a possible D gene (5 bases). Per germline, CDR1 SGHVS and CDR2 FNYEAQ. Deletions cut 5 bases from V and 10 bases from J, with 20 bases between. The CDR3 has 14 amino acids. CDR3 in amino acids: CASSPSAEGRGAFF. As DNA, the CDR3 is TGTGCCAGCAGCCCGTCGGCGGAGGGGCGTGGAGCTTTCTTT.

The rearrangement uses TRBV9 and TRBJ2-7; D call uncertain. V shed 0 bases and J shed 3 bases, with 13 bases lying between them. The V gene's germline CDR1 is SGDLS and CDR2 YYNGEE. The CDR3 consists of 15 residues. The CDR3 DNA is TGTGCCAGCAGCGTAGGAAAAAACCCTATCTACGAGCAGTACTTC. Protein: CASSVGKNPIYEQYF. Combining the CDR3 with reference TRBV9 and TRBJ2-7 gives the whole variable domain DSGVTQTPKHLITATGQRVTLRCSPRSGDLSVYWYQQSLDQGLQFLIQYYNGEERAKGNILERFSAQQFPDLHSELNLSSLELGDSALYFCASSVGKNPIYEQYFGPGTRLTVT.

The chain carries TRBV7-2 and TRBJ2-7; 12 bases map to TRBD2. Germline V CDR1 and CDR2: SGHTA, FQGNSA. The CDR3 is 18 amino acids. V was clipped by 1 base and J by 0 bases; unmatched bases: 7. This chain's CDR3 is CASSLDQPGLAGSYEQYF. The CDR3 bases are TGTGCCAGCAGCTTAGACCAACCGGGACTAGCGGGCTCCTACGAGCAGTACTTC.

The chain uses TRBV4-1 and TRBJ2-7, with a tentative D call TRBD1 (6 bases). The CDR3 covers 17 residues. The V end lost 1 base, the J end lost 3 bases, and 19 bases lay between the germline ends. CDR1 MGHRA and CDR2 YSYEKL come from the germline V gene. CDR3 sequence reads: CASSQGQSTGLHYEQYF. CDR3 DNA: TGCGCCAGCAGCCAAGGCCAATCGACAGGCCTACACTACGAGCAGTACTTC.

DNA of the CDR3: TGTGCCAGCAGTTCGGGACTAGCGGGGGGTCAGGGGACCCAGTACTTC. Its protein product is CASSSGLAGGQGTQYF. The chain has TRBV11-2 and TRBJ2-5; TRBD2 matches 15 bases. The CDR3 sequence is 16 residues long. The germline gives CDR1 SGHAT, CDR2 FQNNGV. Trimming at V came to 6 bases and at J to 7 bases, leaving 9 bases not matched to a gene. The variable domain in full, completed from reference TRBV11-2 and TRBJ2-5, reads EAGVAQSPRYKIIEKRQSVAFWCNPISGHATLYWYQQILGQGPKLLIQFQNNGVVDDSQLPKDRFSAERLKGVDSTLKIQPAKLEDSAVYLCASSSGLAGGQGTQYFGPGTRLLVL.

Comment on this clone: This sample also contains other DNA sequences that code for the same CDR3. The chain recombines TRBV7-2 with TRBJ1-3; 7 positions agree with TRBD1. The CDR3 totals 14 residues. The trim removed 5 bases at V and 4 bases at J, leaving 5 bases unmatched. Germline CDR1 and CDR2: SGHTA and FQGNSA. CDR3 loop: CASSPTGPGNTIYF. The DNA of the CDR3 is TGTGCCAGCAGCCCGACAGGGCCCGGAAACACCATATATTTT.

This chain joins TRBV6-6 and TRBJ2-7; 12 bases align to TRBD2. J lost 3 bases, V lost 5 bases, and 8 bases had no gene match. The length of the CDR3 is 16 residues. The germline CDR1 and CDR2 sequences are MNHNY and SVGAGI (reference sequence). CDR3 loop: CASSHPGLAGFYEQYF. In DNA form, the CDR3 reads TGTGCCAGCAGTCACCCTGGACTAGCGGGGTTCTACGAGCAGTACTTC.

For this clone: The same CDR3 can be traced to other DNA sequences in this sample. The rearrangement joins TRBV19 to TRBJ2-5, with D tentatively TRBD1 (5 bases). CDR3 length equals 13 residues. Germline assignment: CDR1 LNHDA and CDR2 SQIVND (reference sequence). V was pared by 2 bases and J by 1 base, with 5 bases between. The CDR3 spells CASSIQGQETQYF. The CDR3 DNA sequence: TGTGCCAGTAGTATACAGGGCCAAGAGACCCAGTACTTC.

Details on this clone: The DNA is left out, because the CDR3 cannot be placed on it with certainty; the CDR3 is given as TCRdb lists it. V and J are TRBV21-1 and TRBJ2-1; no check of the table's D call, TRBD1, against the DNA was made. TRBV21-1 is a pseudogene. The CDR3 spans 15 residues, counting both ends. This CDR3 reads CASSKWAPGNNEQFF.

This clone came up once. J is TRBJ2-7 and V is TRBV11-2; D is possibly TRBD1 (6 bases). The CDR3 runs to 12 residues. Per germline, CDR1 SGHAT and CDR2 FQNNGV. Trimming shortened V by 0 bases and J by 6 bases, and 6 bases separated the two germline ends. The CDR3 here is CASSLEGGEQYF. As DNA, the CDR3 is TGTGCCAGCAGCTTAGAAGGGGGCGAGCAGTACTTC.

The chain uses TRBV9 and TRBJ1-3; D is unclear. With 0 bases removed from V and 4 bases from J, the gap between germline ends came to 11 bases. CDR1 and CDR2 from the germline V gene are SGDLS and YYNGEE. The length of the CDR3 is 15 residues. The CDR3 region is CASSVGSSYGNTIYF. In DNA form, the CDR3 reads TGTGCCAGCAGCGTAGGCAGTTCGTACGGAAACACCATATATTTT.

J is TRBJ1-2 and V is TRBV7-8, with a possible D match to TRBD1 (5 bases). V lost 3 bases and J lost 0, with 11 bases in between. The CDR3 is made up of 15 amino acids. Germline lookup yields CDR1 SGHVS and CDR2 FQNEAQ. CDR3 loop: CASSLGGPSNYGYTF. In nucleotides, the CDR3 is TGTGCCAGCAGCTTGGGGGGACCCTCTAACTATGGCTACACCTTC.

The rearrangement uses TRBV5-4 and TRBJ2-1, with TRBD2 matching over 14 bases. In germline, CDR1 is SGHNT, CDR2 YYREEE (reference sequence). CDR3 size: 16 residues. J lost 8 bases, V lost 4 bases, and 8 bases had no gene match. DNA of the CDR3: TGTGCCAGCAGCCGACTAGCGGGGGGGCTAGTGGATGAGCAGTTCTTC. This gives the protein CASSRLAGGLVDEQFF.

V and J are TRBV18 and TRBJ2-7; 11 bases map to TRBD1. The V and J ends lost 4 bases and 3 bases, in that order; junction bases with no gene match: 11. The germline gives CDR1 KGHSH, CDR2 LQKENI. The CDR3 loop spans 17 amino acids. The CDR3 region is CASSHTEGGTGGYEQYF. CDR3 coding DNA: TGTGCCAGCTCACACACGGAAGGAGGGACAGGGGGCTACGAGCAGTACTTC. Full variable domain (outside the CDR3, taken from reference TRBV18 and TRBJ2-7): NAGVMQNPRHLVRRRGQEARLRCSPMKGHSHVYWYRQLPEEGLKFMVYLQKENIIDESGMPKERFSAEFPKEGPSILRIQQVVRGDSAAYFCASSHTEGGTGGYEQYFGPGTRLTVT.

CDR3 sequence reads: CASSLNSGVDNEQFF. The CDR3 region has the DNA TGCGCCAGCAGCCTCAATAGCGGGGTTGACAATGAGCAGTTCTTC. The V call is TRBV5-1, the J call TRBJ2-1; 8 bases agree with TRBD2. The J segment lost 5 bases and the V segment lost 4 bases, leaving 8 bases of the junction unmatched. CDR3 size: 15 residues. Germline V gives CDR1 SGHRS, CDR2 YFSETQ.

The chain links TRBV6-5 to TRBJ1-3; possible D gene TRBD1, 6 bases. CDR3 length equals 12 residues. Germline loops: CDR1 MNHEY, CDR2 SVGAGI. V was trimmed by 5 bases and J by 8 bases, leaving 10 bases between them. CDR3 in amino acids: CASSPGAYTIYF. DNA of the CDR3: TGTGCCAGCAGTCCAGGGGCGTACACCATATATTTT.

The chain recombines TRBV7-2 with TRBJ1-2; 7 bases match TRBD1. Germline CDR1 is SGHTA and CDR2 is FQGNSA. The CDR3 is 13 amino acids. The V gene end was trimmed by 5 bases and the J gene end by 6 bases; junction bases not matched to a gene: 6. The CDR3 nucleotides are TGTGCCAGCAGCCGCGACAGGGTAAATGGCTACACCTTC. Protein product: CASSRDRVNGYTF.

The chain joins TRBV2 to TRBJ1-1; TRBD1 might be the D (6 bases). V was clipped by 4 bases and J by 0 bases, with 12 bases between them. Germline loops: CDR1 SNHLY, CDR2 FYNNEI. This CDR3 contains 15 residues. CDR3 DNA sequence: TGTGCCAGCAGTGTCTCCCAGGGGATGAACACTGAAGCTTTCTTT. Translating gives CASSVSQGMNTEAFF.

The chain uses TRBV5-1 and TRBJ2-7; 8 bases are a match to TRBD1. CDR1 SGHRS and CDR2 YFSETQ come from the germline V gene. The CDR3 extends over 16 amino acids. The junction had 12 bases not matched to a gene; V was cut back by 0 bases and J by 7 bases. CDR3 in amino acids: CASSLGQGALSLEQYF. In DNA, the CDR3 is TGCGCCAGCAGCTTGGGCCAGGGGGCGTTATCCTTAGAGCAGTACTTC.

This rearrangement joins TRBV7-6 to TRBJ2-2; 7 bases agree with TRBD2. The J segment lost 3 bases and the V segment lost 1 base, leaving 2 bases of the junction unmatched. From germline, CDR1 is SGHVS and CDR2 FNYEAQ. This CDR3 has 15 residues. The CDR3 DNA sequence: TGTGCCAGCAGCTTAGGCGGGGGATACACCGGGGAGCTGTTTTTT. It codes for CASSLGGGYTGELFF.